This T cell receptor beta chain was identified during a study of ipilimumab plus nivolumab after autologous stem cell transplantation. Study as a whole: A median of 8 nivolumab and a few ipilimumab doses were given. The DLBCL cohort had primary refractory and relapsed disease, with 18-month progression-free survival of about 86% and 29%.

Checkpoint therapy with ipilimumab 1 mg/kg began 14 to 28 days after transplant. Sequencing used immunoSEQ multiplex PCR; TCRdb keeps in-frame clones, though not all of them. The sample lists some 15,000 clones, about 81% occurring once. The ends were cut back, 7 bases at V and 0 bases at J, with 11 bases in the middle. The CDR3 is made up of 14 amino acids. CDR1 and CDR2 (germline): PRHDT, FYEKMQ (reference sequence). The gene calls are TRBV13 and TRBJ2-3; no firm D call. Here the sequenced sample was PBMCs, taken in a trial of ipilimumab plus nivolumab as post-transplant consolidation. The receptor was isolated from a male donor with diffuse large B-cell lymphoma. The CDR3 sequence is CASTQAPSTDTQYF. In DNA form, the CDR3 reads TGTGCCAGCACCCAGGCCCCCAGCACAGATACGCAGTATTTT.